Detailed here is one T cell receptor beta chain. It has no known antigen specificity. No base-level quality is on record; no much larger clone is a single base apart. Receptor libraries were prepared by the immunoSEQ multiplex PCR assay. Rearranged TCR beta chain sequences were amplified using the hsTCRB Kit according to the manufacturer's protocol. Sequencing of TCRB libraries was carried out on an Illumina MiSeq. Turning to the authors' computational methods: The proprietary platform of the kit vendor was used for demultiplexing, trimming and gene mapping. TCRdb took over this immuneACCESS table, retaining in-frame rearrangements with V and J assigned. Such tables are incomplete; in checked studies, under half of the missing clones stem from an unresolved V gene, and the remainder is unexplained. The V and J calls and the clone size are those of that table, but D and trimming were determined from the DNA. The sample table holds fewer than 40,000 clones, of which 90% were seen once. Together, the top ten hold 5.1% of the sample.

Inclusive of the bounding cysteine and phenylalanine, the CDR3 is 17 residues long. Left in the record is the CDR3 DNA by itself, 51 bases read in frame from the first base. CDR1 and CDR2 are read off the germline V gene as SNHLY and FYNNEI. The germline V end is reduced by 6 bases and the J end by 2 bases; junction bases left unmatched: 11. This record belongs to a study of a mutant IDH1 vaccine in newly diagnosed glioma (dated by TCRdb to the early 2020s). Background for the entire study: Vaccination started 4-6 weeks after radiotherapy alone, or was given together with temozolomide cycles in the groups whose treatment included chemotherapy. Peripheral blood was drawn at six visits: V03 (baseline), V05, V07, V10, V12 and V13. Of the roughly 31 treated patients, approximately 62% were male and about 38% were female, and the mean age was 40.4 years. Longitudinal TCRB deep sequencing was done for 25 treated patients, wherever samples were available for exploratory analyses. Before enrollment, patients had received standard therapy of radiotherapy alone, temozolomide alone, or radiochemotherapy with temozolomide; most received the combination. The week-35 safety follow-up was designated visit V12, and the week-47 end of study was designated visit V13. Broader findings and caveats from the paper: It was noted by the authors that analyses of patient blood samples could not be reproduced owing to sample limitations. No apparent relationship was observed between pseudoprogression and alterations in the top peripheral T cell clonotypes detected by TCRB sequencing. Immune responses induced by the vaccine were seen in around 93% of patients across multiple MHC alleles. Availability determined which PBMC samples were chosen for TCRB deep sequencing.

The sample's time point label, in plain terms: week 47, end of study. A 20-mer mutant IDH1 peptide at 300 micrograms in Montanide made up each vaccine dose, which was injected subcutaneously together with topical imiquimod. Across visits V03 through V10, patients got a total of eight vaccinations, given in weeks 1, 3, 5, 7, 11, 15, 19 and 23. Donors had newly diagnosed WHO grade 3 or 4 IDH1-mutant astrocytomas with loss of nuclear ATRX. The samples were drawn from NOA16, a multicentre, single-arm, open-label phase I trial in Germany that tested a mutant IDH1 peptide vaccine in humans for the first time. Genomic DNA for TCRB sequencing was extracted from EDTA blood using the DNeasy Blood and Tissue Kit.

The material sequenced was PBMCs, taken from a glioma patient whose treatment included an IDH1 peptide vaccine. The chain is assembled from TRBV2 and TRBJ1-5, with TRBD1 identical over 9 junction bases. This sequence originates from a middle-aged woman with glioma. The CDR3 is CASSFGQGSLGNQPQHF. The nucleotide sequence reads TGTGCCAGCAGCTTCGGACAGGGGTCTTTGGGCAATCAGCCCCAGCATTTT. Here the CDR3 is joined to the reference TRBV2 and TRBJ1-5 genes, and the full variable domain is: EPEVTQTPSHQVTQMGQEVILRCVPISNHLYFYWYRQILGQKVEFLVSFYNNEISEKSEIFDDQFSVERPDGSNFTLKIRSTKLEDSAMYFCASSFGQGSLGNQPQHFGDGTRLSIL.